A selection of T cell receptor beta chains follows, all from one sample in a study of CD8+CD57+ T cells in acquired aplastic anemia. TCRdb passed the reads through MiXCR, listing each CDR3 protein once. The sample yields around 170,000 distinct CDR3 sequences, 60% to 70% seen once. Sequencing input: sorted CD4+, CD8+, or CD8+CD57+ T cells (not recorded which) from PBMCs. The origin of the receptors is a human donor in good health. Each CDR3 is given with its conserved first and last residue. Expanded clones get a size class; other rows say once, few or many, or leave the size out.

size	V	J	CDR3
once	TRBV11-3	TRBJ1-1	CASSLGVLITNTEAFF
-	TRBV24-1	TRBJ2-1	CATSGLVGGGTEEFF
-	TRBV5-5	TRBJ2-7	CASSLGGLAYEQYF
-	TRBV6-2/TRBV6-3	TRBJ2-7	CASSYLVRVPTAGLYEQYF
few	TRBV7-6	-	CASSRSSGPETQYF
many	TRBV7-9	TRBJ2-7	CASSYSLDRGHEQYF
-	TRBV7-8	TRBJ2-3	CASSFSGTGNSGRTQYF
-	TRBV7-2	TRBJ1-1	CASSYPDRGLTEAFF
many	TRBV29-1	TRBJ2-5	CSVSPGVRETQYF
-	TRBV30	TRBJ2-1	CAWSLLDRGNEQFF
-	TRBV9	TRBJ1-1	CASSVDRGNTEAFF
-	TRBV15	TRBJ1-5	CATNWGLPTSNQPQHF
-	TRBV7-2	TRBJ2-7	CASSFSSGGSYEQYF
few	TRBV29-1	TRBJ1-6	CSVRDRGSTPLHF
few	TRBV10-3	TRBJ2-5	CATKGELAGVDETQYF
-	TRBV10-3	TRBJ1-2	CASSDRGQADGYTF
many	TRBV30	TRBJ2-5	CAWRLGRQTQYF
-	TRBV2	TRBJ2-7	CASKGLASYEQYF
once	TRBV19	TRBJ2-7	CASSTSTGFSYEQYF
once	TRBV6-1	TRBJ1-5	CASTKSTANQPQHF
once	TRBV29-1	TRBJ1-5	CSVLDRENQPQHF
-	TRBV20-1	TRBJ1-2	CSARDPRDHGYTF
-	TRBV5-6	TRBJ2-7	CASSRERLEQYF
-	TRBV25-1	TRBJ2-2	CASSGGTSGGPLTGELFF
many	TRBV7-9	TRBJ2-7	CASSFSGIAYEQYF
few	TRBV12-3/TRBV12-4	TRBJ2-5	CASSLDGLKETRYF
-	TRBV7-8	TRBJ2-5	CASSVLAGEVLETQHF
-	TRBV6-6	TRBJ2-7	CACGQAYEQYF
-	TRBV9	TRBJ2-2	CASSVGKQTSGRTRTGELFF
once	TRBV7-9	TRBJ1-3	CASSLASQAIHF
-	TRBV28	TRBJ2-1	CASSAGGPYNEQFF
-	TRBV2	TRBJ2-7	CASSYGQAYEQYF
-	TRBV2	TRBJ1-5	CASREDRAQPQHF
-	TRBV4-1	TRBJ1-1	CASSQEPAMNTEAFF
-	TRBV10-2	TRBJ1-3	CASSRGDSGNTIYF
-	TRBV2	TRBJ2-1	CASSPPLGSNEQFF
-	TRBV5-5	TRBJ2-3	CVSSLEPRTDTQYF
-	TRBV9	TRBJ2-1	CASSLLGGGGSYNEQFF
few	TRBV10-3	TRBJ1-6	CAISVLGSPLHF
-	TRBV4-3	TRBJ2-6	CASSQDGRDSGANVLTF
once	TRBV10-3	TRBJ1-1	CASSLTGVTEAFF
-	TRBV10-3	TRBJ2-1	CATEGNFNEQFF
-	TRBV5-1	TRBJ2-1	CASSVGTLYNEQFF
many	TRBV20-1	TRBJ2-7	CSARGGQYEQYF
few	TRBV7-9	TRBJ2-3	CASSLELKGGLRTTQYF
-	TRBV7-2	TRBJ2-7	CASILVTSYEQYF
-	TRBV20-1	TRBJ1-2	CSAPEIGTGTYGYTF
-	TRBV24-1	TRBJ2-1	CATSDIGGSYNEQFF
once	TRBV7-9	TRBJ2-5	CASSLRTEETQYF
-	TRBV19	TRBJ1-1	CAITGQGKNTEAFF
-	TRBV5-1	TRBJ2-5	CASSPGASGGTETQYF
-	TRBV2	TRBJ1-6	CASSEADESSYNSPLHF
many	TRBV6-1	TRBJ2-7	CASTGSRYEQYF
-	TRBV2	TRBJ2-7	CASGTGATYEQYF
-	TRBV10-3	TRBJ2-5	CATQGASQETQYF
-	TRBV2	TRBJ2-3	CASSVASGGIDTQYF
-	TRBV6-1	TRBJ2-3	CASSEAGAGGRGTDTQYF
-	TRBV28	TRBJ2-2	CASSLIYRGRDTGELFF
-	TRBV15	TRBJ2-1	CATSTDPGTSGHEQFF
-	TRBV24-1	TRBJ2-5	CATSDPGTAQETQYF